This T cell receptor beta chain was profiled in a study of T cells after yellow fever vaccination. This CDR3 region has 14 residues. V lost 2 bases and J lost 7, with 13 bases in between. Germline V gene sequence: CDR1 SGHRS, CDR2 YFSETQ. TCRdb redid the calling of the 5' RACE reads with MiXCR, one entry per CDR3 protein. Of 310,000 or so distinct CDR3 sequences listed, around 3.6% were seen once; the top ten hold 23%. The chain links TRBV5-1 to TRBJ2-1; D may be TRBD1 (5 bases). The origin of this receptor is a man aged 18 to 29 who received the YFV17D yellow fever vaccine. The source material was PBMCs, sampled on the day of the yellow fever booster vaccination. As DNA, the CDR3 is TGCGCCAGCAGCTTACTAACCCCAGGGAATGAGCAGTTCTTC. Its translation is CASSLLTPGNEQFF.